This TCR beta chain was obtained from a study of blood T cells in healthy people across ages (dated by TCRdb to between 2015 and 2017). Study-level background: In model experiments, roughly one uniquely barcoded TCR beta cDNA molecule per two T cells was captured by template switching. Two additional independent replicas of 1 million unique cDNA reads from the same blood draw were analyzed for two donors (one aged 18 to 29 and one aged 80 or older). The donors were split into four age groups: young (average around 15 years), middle-aged (about 40), aged (more than 55) and long-lived (roughly 88). To avoid experimental bias, donors of different ages were distributed randomly across sequencing lanes. To track age-related changes in TCR beta repertoire diversity, the study relied on deep sequencing normalized with unique cDNA molecular identifiers.

The donors were roughly 38 Caucasian individuals from Russia, aged roughly 6 to 90 years, who were systemically healthy. Each donor gave around 9.5 milliliters of peripheral blood, collected into EDTA-treated Vacutainer tubes. PBMCs were isolated by Ficoll-Paque density-gradient centrifugation, with at least 7 million obtained per sample. Total RNA, at least 6 micrograms per sample, was extracted from PBMCs with Trizol reagent. For every donor, an aliquot of PBMCs went through flow cytometry to measure the percentages of naive CD45RAhigh/CD27high T cells. The paper as a whole reports these results and caveats: As age increased, observed TCR beta diversity per million T cells dropped in a roughly linear way, and a significant reduction was already evident by age around 41. Conclusive comparison of naive and antigen-experienced compartments was prevented by the profiling of bulk unsorted PBMCs. Estimates of total diversity based on one million sequenced T cells were considered lower bounds and underestimates. There was a strong correlation between observed TCR beta diversity and the percentage of naive T cells measured by flow cytometry. Because the CMV infection status of the donors was unknown, age-related changes in expanded clonotypes may potentially have been confounded. Compared with the aged group, more naive CD4+ T cells, fewer expanded clones and increased TCR diversity were shown by the long-lived group, suggesting age selection.

For this clonotype: The antigen it recognizes is unknown. No base-level quality is on record; no much larger clone is a single base apart.

The germline V gene sets CDR1 to LGHNA and CDR2 to YSLEER. From V the trimming removes 1 base and from J it removes 5 bases, while the gene matches leave 6 bases of the junction unaccounted for. There are 16 amino acids in the CDR3, from cysteine to phenylalanine inclusive. Of all the DNA, just the CDR3 is kept, 48 bases in frame from base 1. The method behind the library was 5' RACE. A second roughly 6 to 12 cycle PCR used a sample-barcoded 5' primer and a J-beta primer mix. A template-switch 5' adaptor carrying 12 random nucleotides introduced a unique molecular identifier onto each TCR beta cDNA molecule. Each sample yielded at least 2.5 million CDR3-containing paired-end reads. All of the RNA was converted into first-strand cDNA using the Mint cDNA synthesis kit, with a TRBC-specific oligonucleotide serving as the primer. Following uracil-DNA glycosylase treatment, all cDNA underwent a first 18-cycle PCR with the universal primers M1SS and BC2_uni_R. Turning to the authors' computational methods: For normalization, 1 million high-quality reads, each with a distinct molecular identifier, were randomly selected from each sample. Reads sharing molecular identifiers were discarded rather than binned into consensus sequences. CDR3 identification, clonotype clustering and error correction used MiTCR with a Q25 quality threshold and the strictest error-elimination algorithm. Lower-bound total TCR beta diversity was estimated with a nonparametric unseen species model using Euler transformation. The public reads were reprocessed in TCRdb via fastp at Q25 and MiXCR, keeping in-frame beta chains. Rows are unified per CDR3 protein, each entry keeping the most common DNA and genes. The V and J calls, along with clone size, are taken from TCRdb and not from the paper's own processing. Recorded for this sample are approximately 2,000,000 distinct CDR3 sequences; about two fifths of them occurred a single time. The ten largest account for more than 20% of the sample.

The specimen was blood. The TCR comes from a human donor in good health. The rearrangement combines TRBV4-3 with TRBJ1-4; 8 junctional bases match TRBD1. The DNA sequence is as follows: TGCGCCAGCAGCCAAGGCTATCAGGGGGCAAATGAAAAACTGTTTTTT. Translation gives CASSQGYQGANEKLFF.